This T cell receptor (beta chain) was identified during a study of regulatory T cells in long-lasting Graves disease. Per the germline V gene, CDR1 is MNHEY and CDR2 is SMNVEV (reference sequence). The CDR3 spans 13 residues. V was pared by 5 bases and J by 2 bases, with 9 bases between. General study points: Persistent disease was associated with favored TRBV28 usage and with favored use of TRBJ1-2 and TRBJ2-5. Persistent Graves' patients had lower TCR diversity than newly diagnosed ones. Among persistent patients, a larger number of public clonotypes were shared (about 2,700) than among newly diagnosed patients (roughly 970).

Time point indicated: persistent/refractory GD, antithyroid drugs over 5 years with positive TRAb. PBMCs were the source of the RNA used for TCR sequencing. About this clonotype itself: Its antigen remains unknown.

Library construction for TCR beta used iRepertoire HTBI primers and Arm-PCR of CDR3 regions. TCRdb recomputed calls from the multiplex PCR reads with MiXCR, one row per CDR3 protein. Of about 290,000 distinct CDR3 sequences listed, around 23% are singletons. The chain links TRBV27 to TRBJ1-1; D is unclear. Material: peripheral blood mononuclear cells (PBMCs), obtained when the disease was refractory, from a patient treated with antithyroid drugs. The sequence was collected from a female donor with Graves disease. In DNA, the CDR3 is TGTGCCAGCAGTCCGGCCACAAACACTGAAGCTTTCTTT. Protein sequence: CASSPATNTEAFF.